The next 8 T cell receptor beta chains were all read from a single sample in a study of tumor-infiltrating lymphocytes in oesophageal squamous cell carcinoma (dated by TCRdb to 2016 to 2017). The library was obtained by PCR. This sample was sequenced with an Illumina HiSeq 2000. TCRdb trimmed the raw reads at Q25, called clones with MiXCR and kept productive beta chains. Duplicate CDR3 protein sequences are folded into a single record with the most common DNA and genes. In all, the sample holds fewer than 15,000 distinct CDR3 sequences, and less than 65% of those were seen once. Around 14% of the sample belongs to the ten largest clones. The sample was normal esophageal tissue next to the tumor. These TCRs come from a male donor with esophageal squamous cell carcinoma.

This chain uses TRBV7-2 with TRBJ2-7; 7 nucleotides align to TRBD2. CDR1 SGHTA and CDR2 FQGNSA come from the germline V gene. This CDR3 region has 16 residues. Trimming at V came to 3 bases and at J to 7 bases, leaving 15 bases not matched to a gene. The CDR3: CASSLPWGGNYNEQYF. In DNA, the CDR3 is TGTGCCAGCAGCTTGCCCTGGGGGGGGAATTACAATGAGCAGTACTTC.

Details on this clonotype: Compared with germline, one end of the junction differs, possibly owing to a read error. This chain joins TRBV7-8 and TRBJ1-6; no definite D call. The germline V gene encodes CDR1 SGHVS and CDR2 FQNEAQ. The CDR3 covers 13 residues. CDR3 region: CASFRSYNSPLHF. The CDR3 DNA reads TGTGCCAGCTTTCGCTCCTATAATTCACCCCTCCACTTC.

A few counts support this clonotype. The rearrangement links TRBV6-5 to TRBJ1-5, with D tentatively TRBD1 (5 bases). Germline CDR1 and CDR2: MNHEY and SVGAGI. The CDR3 spans 14 residues. The V end lost 2 bases, the J end lost 1 base, and 6 bases lay between the germline ends. This chain's CDR3 is CASSYRDSNQPQHF. The CDR3 nucleotides read TGTGCCAGCAGTTACAGGGACAGCAATCAGCCCCAGCATTTT.

This clonotype has only one observation. Given a much more abundant clone one base away, this may be a read error. The CDR3 ends on some other residue instead of the conserved phenylalanine or tryptophan, so this is likely a read error. The rearrangement uses TRBV7-3 and TRBJ2-5; TRBD1 agrees at 10 bases. The CDR3 spans 16 residues. The germline gives CDR1 SGHTA, CDR2 FQGTGA. V was clipped by 5 bases and J by 11 bases; unmatched bases: 17. The CDR3 nucleotides are TGTGCCAGCAGCCGATCGACAGGGGGCTTTGGGAGTGAGCAGTACTCC. Translated: CASSRSTGGFGSEQYS.

As for this clonotype: The CDR3 ends on some other residue instead of the conserved phenylalanine or tryptophan, so this is likely a read error. The DNA is left out, because the CDR3 cannot be placed on it with certainty; the CDR3 is given as TCRdb lists it. The chain uses TRBV6-2 or TRBV6-3 and TRBJ2-5. The germline gives CDR1 MNHEY, CDR2 SVGEGT. The CDR3 has 8 amino acids, counting both end residues. CDR3 amino acids: CASSYRYY.

Concerning this clonotype: The conserved phenylalanine or tryptophan normally closing the CDR3 is absent here, so this likely arose from a read error. Because the CDR3's place on the DNA is in doubt, the DNA is left out and the CDR3 is given as listed by TCRdb. CDR3 amino acids: CASSRLGSSYNEQLFEP. The V and J genes are TRBV11-3 and TRBJ1-6. From its first to its last residue, the CDR3 has 17 amino acids. CDR1 is SGHNT, CDR2 YENEEA, per germline.

The sample holds a few counts of this clonotype. This chain links TRBV7-6 with TRBJ2-1; weak D call: TRBD2 (5 bases). CDR3 size: 14 residues. Between the trimmed V and J ends, which lost 7 bases and 0 bases, there was a span of 10 bases. Germline V gene lookup returns CDR1 SGHVS and CDR2 FNYEAQ. Written as DNA, the CDR3 is TGTGCCAGCACCGTGGGGAGCTCCTACAATGAGCAGTTCTTC. Residues: CASTVGSSYNEQFF.

The V gene is TRBV7-9, the J gene TRBJ2-5; TRBD2 matches 12 bases. Losses at the gene ends were 2 bases for V and 3 bases for J; bases not matched to a gene: 13. The CDR3 has 19 amino acids. Germline V CDR1 and CDR2: SEHNR, FQNEAQ (reference sequence). CDR3 region: CASSLSLWTSGANKETQYF. CDR3 in DNA: TGTGCCAGCAGCTTAAGTTTATGGACTAGCGGGGCGAACAAAGAGACCCAGTACTTC.